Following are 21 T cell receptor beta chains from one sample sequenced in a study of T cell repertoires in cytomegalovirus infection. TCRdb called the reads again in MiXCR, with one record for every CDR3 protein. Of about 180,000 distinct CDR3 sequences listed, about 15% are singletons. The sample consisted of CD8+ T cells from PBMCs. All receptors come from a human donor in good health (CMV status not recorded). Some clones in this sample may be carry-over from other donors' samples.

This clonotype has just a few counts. CDR3 residues: CASSADRALTF. The CDR3 DNA follows: TGTGCCAGCAGTGCAGACAGGGCCCTCACCTTC. This chain connects TRBV2 to TRBJ1-2; 7 nucleotides line up with TRBD1. CDR1 is SNHLY, CDR2 FYNNEI, per germline. This CDR3 has 11 amino acids. V dropped 4 bases and J dropped 13; count of bases not matched to a gene: 6. The whole variable domain, filled in from reference TRBV2 and TRBJ1-2, reads EPEVTQTPSHQVTQMGQEVILRCVPISNHLYFYWYRQILGQKVEFLVSFYNNEISEKSEIFDDQFSVERPDGSNFTLKIRSTKLEDSAMYFCASSADRALTFGSGTRLTVV.

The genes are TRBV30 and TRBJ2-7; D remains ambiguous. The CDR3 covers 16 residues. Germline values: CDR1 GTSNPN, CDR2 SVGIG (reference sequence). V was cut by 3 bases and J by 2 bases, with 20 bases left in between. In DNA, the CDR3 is TGTGCCTGGAGCCCCCCTATCGGCAGAAGCGCCTACGAGCAGTACTTC. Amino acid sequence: CAWSPPIGRSAYEQYF.

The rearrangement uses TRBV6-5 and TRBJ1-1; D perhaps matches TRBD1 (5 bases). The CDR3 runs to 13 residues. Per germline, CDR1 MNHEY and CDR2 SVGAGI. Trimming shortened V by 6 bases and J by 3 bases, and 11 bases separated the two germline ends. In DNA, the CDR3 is TGTGCCAGCAGCTCGGGGACTTACACTGAAGCTTTCTTT. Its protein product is CASSSGTYTEAFF.

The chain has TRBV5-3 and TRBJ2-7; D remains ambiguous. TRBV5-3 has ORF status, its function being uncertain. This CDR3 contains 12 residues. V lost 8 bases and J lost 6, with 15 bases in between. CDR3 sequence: CASSPPGLEQYF. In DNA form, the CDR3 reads TGTGCCAGCAGCCCCCCGGGTCTCGAGCAGTACTTC.

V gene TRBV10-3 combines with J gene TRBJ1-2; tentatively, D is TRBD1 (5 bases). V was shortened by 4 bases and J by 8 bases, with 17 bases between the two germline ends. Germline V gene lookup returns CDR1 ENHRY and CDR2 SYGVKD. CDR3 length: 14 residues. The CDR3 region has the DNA TGTGCCATCAGTGGACAGTGGGCTGGTGAAGGCTACACCTTC. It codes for CAISGQWAGEGYTF.

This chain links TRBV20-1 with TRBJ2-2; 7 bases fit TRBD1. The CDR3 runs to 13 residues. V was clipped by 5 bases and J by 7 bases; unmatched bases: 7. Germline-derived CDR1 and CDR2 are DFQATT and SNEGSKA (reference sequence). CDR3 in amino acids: CSASQTGHGELFF. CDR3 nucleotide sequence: TGCAGTGCTTCTCAGACAGGGCACGGGGAGCTGTTTTTT.

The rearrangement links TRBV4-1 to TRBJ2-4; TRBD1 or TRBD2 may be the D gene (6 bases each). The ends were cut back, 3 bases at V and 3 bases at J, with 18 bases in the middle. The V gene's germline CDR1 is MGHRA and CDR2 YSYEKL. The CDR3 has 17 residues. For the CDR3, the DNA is TGCGCCAGCAGCCACGTCTTAGGGGGGCCGGTCAAAAACATTCAGTACTTC. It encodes CASSHVLGGPVKNIQYF.

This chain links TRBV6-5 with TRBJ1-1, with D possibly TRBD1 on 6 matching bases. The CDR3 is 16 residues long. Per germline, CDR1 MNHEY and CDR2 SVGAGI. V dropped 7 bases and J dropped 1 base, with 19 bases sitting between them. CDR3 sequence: CASTDSWTGQNTEAFF. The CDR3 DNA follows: TGTGCCAGCACCGATTCCTGGACGGGACAGAACACTGAAGCTTTCTTT.

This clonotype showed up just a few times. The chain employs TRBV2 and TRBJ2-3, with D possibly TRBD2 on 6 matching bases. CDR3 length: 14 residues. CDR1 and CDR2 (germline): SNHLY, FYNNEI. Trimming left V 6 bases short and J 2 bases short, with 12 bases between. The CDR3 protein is CASSDGGNTDTQYF. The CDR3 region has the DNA TGTGCCAGCAGCGACGGGGGTAACACAGATACGCAGTATTTT.

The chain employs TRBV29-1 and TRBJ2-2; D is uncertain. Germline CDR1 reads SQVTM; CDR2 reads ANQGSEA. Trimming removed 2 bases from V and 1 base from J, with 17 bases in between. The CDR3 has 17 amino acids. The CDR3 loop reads CSVETYRNFQNTGELFF. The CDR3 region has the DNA TGCAGCGTTGAAACGTACAGAAACTTCCAGAACACCGGGGAGCTGTTTTTT.

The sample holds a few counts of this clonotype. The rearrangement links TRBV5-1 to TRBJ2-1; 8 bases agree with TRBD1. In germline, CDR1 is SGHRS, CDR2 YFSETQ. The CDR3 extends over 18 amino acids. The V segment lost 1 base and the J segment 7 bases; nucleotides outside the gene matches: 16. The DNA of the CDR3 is TGCGCCAGCAGCTTGTCCCTCTTTTGGCAGGGGGCAAGGAATGAGCAGTTCTTC. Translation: CASSLSLFWQGARNEQFF.

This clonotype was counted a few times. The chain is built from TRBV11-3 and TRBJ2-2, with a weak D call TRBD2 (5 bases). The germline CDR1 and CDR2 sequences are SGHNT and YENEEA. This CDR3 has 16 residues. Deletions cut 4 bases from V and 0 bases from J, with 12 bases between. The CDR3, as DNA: TGTGCCAGCAGCTCTGCGCGGGCCCCGAACACCGGGGAGCTGTTTTTT. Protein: CASSSARAPNTGELFF.

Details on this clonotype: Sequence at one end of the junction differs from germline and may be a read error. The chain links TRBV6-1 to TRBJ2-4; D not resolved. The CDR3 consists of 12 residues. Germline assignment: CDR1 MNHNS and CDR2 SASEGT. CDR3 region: CASSEDENSQYF. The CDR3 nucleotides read TGTGCCAGCAGTGAAGATGAAAACAGTCAGTACTTC.

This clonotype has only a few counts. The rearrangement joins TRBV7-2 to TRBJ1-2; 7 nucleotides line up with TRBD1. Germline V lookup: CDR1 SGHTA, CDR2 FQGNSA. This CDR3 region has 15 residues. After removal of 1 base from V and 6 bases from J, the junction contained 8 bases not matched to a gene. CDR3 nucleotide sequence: TGTGCCAGCAGCTTAGGCCCAGACAGGGCCGATGGCTACACCTTC. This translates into CASSLGPDRADGYTF.

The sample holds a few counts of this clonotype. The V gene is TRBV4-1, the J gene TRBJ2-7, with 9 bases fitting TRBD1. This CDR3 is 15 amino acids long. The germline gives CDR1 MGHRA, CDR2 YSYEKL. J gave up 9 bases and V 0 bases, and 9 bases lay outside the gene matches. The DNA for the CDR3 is TGCGCCAGCAGCCAAGACGTGGGACAGGGTATAGGGCAGTACTTC. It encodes CASSQDVGQGIGQYF.

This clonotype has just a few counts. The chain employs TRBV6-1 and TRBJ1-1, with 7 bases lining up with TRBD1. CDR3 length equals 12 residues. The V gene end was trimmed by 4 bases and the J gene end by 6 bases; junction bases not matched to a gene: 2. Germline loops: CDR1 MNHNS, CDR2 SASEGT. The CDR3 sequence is CASSATGSEAFF. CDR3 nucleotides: TGTGCCAGCAGTGCGACAGGGTCTGAAGCTTTCTTT.

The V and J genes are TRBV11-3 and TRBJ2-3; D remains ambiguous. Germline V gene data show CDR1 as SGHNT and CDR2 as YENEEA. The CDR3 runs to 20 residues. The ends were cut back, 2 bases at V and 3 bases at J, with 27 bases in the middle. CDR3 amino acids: CASSLSGPGLGPAETDTQYF. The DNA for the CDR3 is TGTGCCAGCAGCTTATCCGGGCCAGGTTTGGGTCCCGCTGAAACAGATACGCAGTATTTT.

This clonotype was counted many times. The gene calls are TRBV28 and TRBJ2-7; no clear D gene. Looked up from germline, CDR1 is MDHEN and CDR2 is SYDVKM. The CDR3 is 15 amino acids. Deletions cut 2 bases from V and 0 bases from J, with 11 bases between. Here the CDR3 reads CASSLDLGYSYEQYF. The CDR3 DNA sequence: TGTGCCAGCAGTTTAGATTTAGGGTACTCCTACGAGCAGTACTTC.

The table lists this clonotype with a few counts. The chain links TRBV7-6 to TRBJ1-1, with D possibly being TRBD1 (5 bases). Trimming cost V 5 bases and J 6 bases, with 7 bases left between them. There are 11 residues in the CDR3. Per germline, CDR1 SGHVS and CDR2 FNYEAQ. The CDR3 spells CASSRGPEAFF. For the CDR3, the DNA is TGTGCCAGCAGCCGGGGCCCTGAAGCTTTCTTT.

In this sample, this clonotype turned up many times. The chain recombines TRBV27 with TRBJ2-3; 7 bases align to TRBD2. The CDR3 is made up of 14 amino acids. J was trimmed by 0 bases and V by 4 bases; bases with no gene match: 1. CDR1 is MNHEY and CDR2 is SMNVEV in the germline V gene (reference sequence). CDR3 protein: CASSSSGSTDTQYF. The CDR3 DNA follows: TGTGCCAGCAGTTCTAGCGGCAGCACAGATACGCAGTATTTT.

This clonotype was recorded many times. CDR3 residues: CASSHPKWTGGLFSTDTQYF. In nucleotides, the CDR3 is TGTGCCAGCAGCCACCCTAAATGGACGGGGGGCCTTTTTAGCACAGATACGCAGTATTTT. This chain links TRBV7-2 with TRBJ2-3, with a tentative D call TRBD2 (7 bases). Trimming pared 5 bases from V and 0 bases from J, leaving 27 bases between. The CDR3 runs 20 residues. The germline V gene encodes CDR1 SGHTA and CDR2 FQGNSA.